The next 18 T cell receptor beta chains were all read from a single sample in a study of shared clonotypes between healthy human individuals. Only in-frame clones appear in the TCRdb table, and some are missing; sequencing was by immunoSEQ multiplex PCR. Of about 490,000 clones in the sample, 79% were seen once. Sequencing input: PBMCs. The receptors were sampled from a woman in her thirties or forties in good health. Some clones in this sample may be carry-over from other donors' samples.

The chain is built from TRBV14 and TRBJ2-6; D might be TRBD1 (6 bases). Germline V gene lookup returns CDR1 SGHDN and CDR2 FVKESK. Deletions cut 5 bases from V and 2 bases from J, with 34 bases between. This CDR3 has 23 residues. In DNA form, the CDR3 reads TGTGCCAGCAGCGAATACCCAGTCCGTAGACAGGATTTGACAAAACCTGGGGCCAACGTCCTGACTTTC. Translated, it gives CASSEYPVRRQDLTKPGANVLTF.

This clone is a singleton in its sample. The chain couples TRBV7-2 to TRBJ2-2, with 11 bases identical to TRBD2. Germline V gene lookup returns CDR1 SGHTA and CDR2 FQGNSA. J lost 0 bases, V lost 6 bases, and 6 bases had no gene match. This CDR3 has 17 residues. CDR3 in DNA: TGTGCCAGCAGAGATAGCGGGAGGGCCTCGAACACCGGGGAGCTGTTTTTT. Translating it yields CASRDSGRASNTGELFF.

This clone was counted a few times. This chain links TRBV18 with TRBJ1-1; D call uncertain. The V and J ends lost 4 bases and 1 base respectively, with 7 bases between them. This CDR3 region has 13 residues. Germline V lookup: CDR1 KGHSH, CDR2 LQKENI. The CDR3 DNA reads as TGTGCCAGCTCACTAAGGAGGAACACTGAAGCTTTCTTT. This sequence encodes CASSLRRNTEAFF.

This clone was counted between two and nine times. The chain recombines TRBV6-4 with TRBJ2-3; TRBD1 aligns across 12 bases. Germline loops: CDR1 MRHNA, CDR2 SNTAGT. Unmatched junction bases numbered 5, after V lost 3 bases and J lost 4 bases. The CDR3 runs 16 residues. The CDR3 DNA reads TGTGCCAGCAGTGAAACCGGGACAGGGGGCCCAGATACGCAGTATTTT. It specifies CASSETGTGGPDTQYF.

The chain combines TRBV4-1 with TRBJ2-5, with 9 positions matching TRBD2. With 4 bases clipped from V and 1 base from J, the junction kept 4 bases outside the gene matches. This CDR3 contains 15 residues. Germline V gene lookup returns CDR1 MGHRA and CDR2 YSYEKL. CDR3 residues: CASSLWGLAQETQYF. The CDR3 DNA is TGCGCCAGCAGCCTATGGGGACTAGCCCAAGAGACCCAGTACTTC.

Written as DNA, the CDR3 is TGTGCCAGCAGCTTGGGACAGGGGGGCTATCAGCCCCAGCATTTT. Its protein product is CASSLGQGGYQPQHF. The chain has TRBV5-8 and TRBJ1-5, with TRBD1 matching over 9 bases. The germline gives CDR1 SGHTS, CDR2 YDEGEE. There are 15 residues in the CDR3. Trimming took 0 bases from V and 5 from J; bases not matched to a gene: 3.

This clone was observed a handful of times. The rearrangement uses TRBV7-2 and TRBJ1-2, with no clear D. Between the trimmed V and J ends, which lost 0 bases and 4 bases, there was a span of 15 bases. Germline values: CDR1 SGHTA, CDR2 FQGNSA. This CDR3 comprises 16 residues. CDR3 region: CASSLAPGESGYGYTF. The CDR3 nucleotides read TGTGCCAGCAGCTTAGCTCCTGGGGAGAGCGGCTATGGCTACACCTTC.

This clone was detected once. CDR3 sequence reads: CASSLSSGADTQYF. CDR3 nucleotide sequence: TGCGCCAGCAGCTTGTCATCGGGAGCGGATACGCAGTATTTT. V is TRBV5-1 and J is TRBJ2-3, with D maybe TRBD2 (6 bases). The CDR3 has 14 residues. Deletions cut 1 base from V and 6 bases from J, with 12 bases between. Per the germline V gene, CDR1 is SGHRS and CDR2 is YFSETQ.

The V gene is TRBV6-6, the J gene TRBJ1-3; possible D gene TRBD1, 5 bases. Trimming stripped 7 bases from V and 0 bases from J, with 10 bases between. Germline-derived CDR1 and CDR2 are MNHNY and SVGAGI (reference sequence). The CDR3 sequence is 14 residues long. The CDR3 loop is CASNPGSSGNTIYF. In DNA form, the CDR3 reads TGTGCCAGCAACCCAGGGAGCTCTGGAAACACCATATATTTT.

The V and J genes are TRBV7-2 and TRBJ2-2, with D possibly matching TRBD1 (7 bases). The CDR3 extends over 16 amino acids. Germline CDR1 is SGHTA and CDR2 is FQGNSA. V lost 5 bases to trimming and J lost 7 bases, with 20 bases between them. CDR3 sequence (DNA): TGTGCCAGCAGCCCCAGCGTTGGGCAGGGGGGCGGGGAGCTGTTTTTT. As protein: CASSPSVGQGGGELFF.

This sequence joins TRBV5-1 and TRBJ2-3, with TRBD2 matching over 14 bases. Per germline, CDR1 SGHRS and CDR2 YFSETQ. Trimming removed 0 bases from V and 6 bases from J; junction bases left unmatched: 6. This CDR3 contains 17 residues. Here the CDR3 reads CASSLDGTSGSGDTQYF. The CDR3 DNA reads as TGCGCCAGCAGCTTGGACGGGACTAGCGGGAGCGGTGATACGCAGTATTTT. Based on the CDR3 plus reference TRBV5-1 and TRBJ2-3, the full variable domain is KAGVTQTPRYLIKTRGQQVTLSCSPISGHRSVSWYQQTPGQGLQFLFEYFSETQRNKGNFPGRFSGRQFSNSRSEMNVSTLELGDSALYLCASSLDGTSGSGDTQYFGPGTRLTVL.

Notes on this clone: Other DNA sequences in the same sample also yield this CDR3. In DNA form, the CDR3 reads TGTGCCAGCAGCTTGGTCAGTTCTGGAAACACCATATATTTT. This sequence encodes CASSLVSSGNTIYF. The chain carries TRBV5-6 and TRBJ1-3; unclear D gene. CDR1 is SGHDT, CDR2 YYEEEE, per germline. This CDR3 has 14 residues. Deletions cut 0 bases from V and 1 base from J, with 5 bases between.

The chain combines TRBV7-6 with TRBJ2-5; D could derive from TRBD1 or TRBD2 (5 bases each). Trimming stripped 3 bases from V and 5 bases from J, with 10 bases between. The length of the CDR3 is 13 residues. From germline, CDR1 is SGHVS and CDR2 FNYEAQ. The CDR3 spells CASSLRWGETQYF. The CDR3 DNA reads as TGTGCCAGCAGCTTGAGATGGGGGGAGACCCAGTACTTC.

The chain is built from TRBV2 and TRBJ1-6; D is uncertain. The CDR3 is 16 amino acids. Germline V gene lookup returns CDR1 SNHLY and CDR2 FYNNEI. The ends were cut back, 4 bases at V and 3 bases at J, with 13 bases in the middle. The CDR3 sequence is CASSGSLGLYNSPLHF. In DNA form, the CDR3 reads TGTGCCAGCAGTGGTTCGTTAGGTCTCTATAATTCACCCCTCCACTTT.

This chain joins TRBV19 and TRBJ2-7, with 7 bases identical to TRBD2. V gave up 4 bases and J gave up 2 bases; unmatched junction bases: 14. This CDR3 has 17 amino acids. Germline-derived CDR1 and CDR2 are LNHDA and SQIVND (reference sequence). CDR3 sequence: CASSTEAGLRGTYEQYF. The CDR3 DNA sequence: TGTGCCAGTAGTACCGAGGCTGGTCTGCGGGGGACCTACGAGCAGTACTTC. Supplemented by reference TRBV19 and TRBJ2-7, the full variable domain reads DGGITQSPKYLFRKEGQNVTLSCEQNLNHDAMYWYRQDPGQGLRLIYYSQIVNDFQKGDIAEGYSVSREKKESFPLTVTSAQKNPTAFYLCASSTEAGLRGTYEQYFGPGTRLTVT.

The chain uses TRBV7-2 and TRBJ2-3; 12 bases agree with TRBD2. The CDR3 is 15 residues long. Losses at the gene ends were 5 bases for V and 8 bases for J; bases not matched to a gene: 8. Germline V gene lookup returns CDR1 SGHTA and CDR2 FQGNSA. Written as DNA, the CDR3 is TGTGCCAGCAGCATGACTAGCGGGAGTCAGGGTACGCAGTATTTT. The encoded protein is CASSMTSGSQGTQYF.

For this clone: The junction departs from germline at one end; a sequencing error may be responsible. The CDR3 DNA reads as TGTGCCGGCAGGGACAGTAGCTCGGAGACCCAGTACTTC. Its protein product is CAGRDSSSETQYF. The chain links TRBV6-1 to TRBJ2-5; 7 positions agree with TRBD1. Germline CDR1 and CDR2: MNHNS and SASEGT. CDR3 length equals 13 residues.

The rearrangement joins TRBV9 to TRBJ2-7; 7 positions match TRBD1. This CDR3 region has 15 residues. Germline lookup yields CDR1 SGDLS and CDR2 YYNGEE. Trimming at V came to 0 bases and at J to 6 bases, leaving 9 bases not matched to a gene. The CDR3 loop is CASSVASTGAREQYF. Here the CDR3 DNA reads TGTGCCAGCAGCGTAGCGAGTACAGGGGCACGCGAGCAGTACTTC.